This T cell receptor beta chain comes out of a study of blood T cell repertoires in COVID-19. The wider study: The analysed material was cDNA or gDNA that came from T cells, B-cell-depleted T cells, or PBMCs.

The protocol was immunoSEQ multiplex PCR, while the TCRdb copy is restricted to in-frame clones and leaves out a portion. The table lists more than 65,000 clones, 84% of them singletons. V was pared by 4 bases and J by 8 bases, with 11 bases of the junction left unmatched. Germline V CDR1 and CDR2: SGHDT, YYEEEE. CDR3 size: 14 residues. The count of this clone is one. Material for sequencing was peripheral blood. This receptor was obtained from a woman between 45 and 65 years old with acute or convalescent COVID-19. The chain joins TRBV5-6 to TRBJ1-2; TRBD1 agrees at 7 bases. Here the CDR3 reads CASSPQGRVGGYTF. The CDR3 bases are TGTGCCAGCAGCCCACAGGGGCGCGTGGGCGGCTACACCTTC.